This TCR beta chain emerged from a study of T cell responses to AZD1222 COVID-19 vaccine. Study-wide results and limits: None of the repertoires were sampled until the peak T cell response had passed.

Trimming removed 0 bases from V and 6 bases from J, with 29 bases in between. Per germline, CDR1 LNHNV and CDR2 YYDKDF (reference sequence). The length of the CDR3 is 20 residues. As for this clone: The antigen remains unidentified.

TCRdb keeps only in-frame clones here, not all; method: immunoSEQ multiplex PCR. The sample lists about 100,000 clones; about nine tenths were seen once. The sequence was collected from an adult in good health. The sample here was peripheral blood, taken on day 0 of AZD1222 vaccination. The rearrangement joins TRBV15 to TRBJ1-2; weak D call: TRBD1 (6 bases). In nucleotides, the CDR3 is TGTGCCACCAGCAGAGAGGGGGCTGGGGGTATCCCCACTTTCGGACATGGCTACACCTTC. As protein: CATSREGAGGIPTFGHGYTF.